These 18 T cell receptor beta chains were all obtained from the same sample, sequenced in a study of blood T cell repertoires in COVID-19. Some clones are missing from TCRdb's copy, which holds only in-frame ones; the method was immunoSEQ multiplex PCR. The repertoire has some 250,000 clones, 85% to 90% of them found once; the top ten carry 0.9% to 1%. The sample consisted of peripheral blood. The origin of the receptors is a woman aged 40 to 50 who had recovered from COVID-19.

The rearrangement links TRBV7-9 to TRBJ2-1; D is ambiguous. From germline, CDR1 is SEHNR and CDR2 FQNEAQ (reference sequence). Trimming pared 5 bases from V and 10 bases from J, leaving 12 bases between. The CDR3 has 12 amino acids. This CDR3 is CASSPRWWEQFF. The CDR3 DNA follows: TGTGCCAGCAGCCCCCGGTGGTGGGAGCAGTTCTTC.

The V gene is TRBV24-1, the J gene TRBJ1-2; D unclear. Germline loops: CDR1 KGHDR, CDR2 SFDVKD. Trimming shortened V by 5 bases and J by 2 bases, and 8 bases separated the two germline ends. CDR3 size: 13 residues. CDR3 amino acids: CATSGTGNYGYTF. DNA for the CDR3: TGTGCCACCAGTGGGACTGGGAACTATGGCTACACCTTC.

The chain carries TRBV7-9 and TRBJ1-2, with D possibly being TRBD1 (6 bases). The CDR3 spans 15 residues. Per the germline V gene, CDR1 is SEHNR and CDR2 is FQNEAQ (reference sequence). The V end was cut by 1 base, the J end by 3 bases, with 12 bases between. CDR3 bases: TGTGCCAGCAGCTTAGGGGCGGGGGCAGACTATGGCTACACCTTC. It specifies CASSLGAGADYGYTF.

The chain is built from TRBV7-2 and TRBJ1-1; D remains unclear. CDR1 and CDR2 (germline): SGHTA, FQGNSA. V was cut by 1 base and J by 10 bases, with 13 bases left in between. There are 13 residues in the CDR3. The CDR3 coding sequence is TGTGCCAGCAGCTTAGGGGCCCTCGCGGGAGCTTTCTTT. Residues: CASSLGALAGAFF.

The chain recombines TRBV18 with TRBJ2-7; weak D call: TRBD2 (6 bases). Germline lookup yields CDR1 KGHSH and CDR2 LQKENI. CDR3 size: 12 residues. The V gene lost 3 bases and the J gene lost 6 bases, with 9 bases spanning the gap. The CDR3 DNA follows: TGTGCCAGCTCACCCAGCGGGCTCGAGCAGTACGTC. Amino acid sequence: CASSPSGLEQYV.

The chain joins TRBV11-3 to TRBJ2-3, with 12 bases matching TRBD2. The germline V gene encodes CDR1 SGHNT and CDR2 YENEEA. V dropped 5 bases and J dropped 2; count of bases not matched to a gene: 5. The CDR3 covers 16 residues. CDR3: CASSLGLAGTTDTQYF. The CDR3 coding sequence is TGTGCCAGCAGCCTCGGACTAGCGGGAACCACAGATACGCAGTATTTT.

This chain links TRBV12-5 with TRBJ2-3; 8 bases fit TRBD1. The CDR3 length is 14 residues. Per the germline V gene, CDR1 is LGHNT and CDR2 is FRNRAP. The trim removed 6 bases at V and 3 bases at J, leaving 5 bases unmatched. The DNA of the CDR3 is TGTGCTAGTGGGCCCCAGGGGGCTACAGATACGCAGTATTTT. Amino acids: CASGPQGATDTQYF.

V usage is TRBV5-1 and J usage is TRBJ2-1; D is possibly TRBD1 (6 bases). Looked up from germline, CDR1 is SGHRS and CDR2 is YFSETQ. This CDR3 region has 13 residues. Between the trimmed V and J ends, which lost 4 bases and 8 bases, there was a span of 13 bases. CDR3 residues: CASSQQGWDEQFF. CDR3 in DNA: TGCGCCAGCAGCCAACAGGGTTGGGATGAGCAGTTCTTC.

The rearrangement links TRBV7-9 to TRBJ2-7; 12 nucleotides line up with TRBD1. Germline CDR1 is SEHNR and CDR2 is FQNEAQ (reference sequence). This CDR3 spans 17 amino acids. V lost 5 bases to trimming and J lost 0 bases; unmatched junction nucleotides: 8. CDR3 residues: CASSTRGTGGTSYEQYF. CDR3 DNA sequence: TGTGCCAGCAGCACCCGAGGGACAGGGGGCACCTCCTACGAGCAGTACTTC.

J is TRBJ1-5 and V is TRBV6-6; TRBD1 is a possible D gene (5 bases). V shed 6 bases and J shed 0 bases, with 12 bases lying between them. Looked up from germline, CDR1 is MNHNY and CDR2 is SVGAGI (reference sequence). CDR3 size: 15 residues. CDR3 region: CASSSGTVSNQPQHF. The DNA for the CDR3 is TGTGCCAGCAGCAGCGGGACGGTTAGCAATCAGCCCCAGCATTTT.

The chain couples TRBV4-3 to TRBJ1-2; a possible D gene is TRBD1 (5 bases). V lost 1 base and J 7 bases, leaving 16 bases between the germline ends. Looked up from germline, CDR1 is LGHNA and CDR2 is YSLEER. The CDR3 is 15 amino acids. CDR3 bases: TGCGCCAGCAGCCAAGCCCACAGGTGGGGGGGTGGCTACACCTTC. This encodes CASSQAHRWGGGYTF.

To note about this clone: Germline and junction disagree at one end, which may indicate a read error. CDR3 region: CASSPRPGTVEPRF. DNA of the CDR3: TGTGCCAGTAGTCCCCGTCCCGGGACAGTGGAGCCACGCTTT. This chain uses TRBV19 with TRBJ1-4, with 7 nucleotides matching TRBD1. Germline V lookup: CDR1 LNHDA, CDR2 SQIVND (reference sequence). The CDR3 is made up of 14 amino acids.

There are a few counts of this clone. V and J are TRBV5-4 and TRBJ2-6, with 11 nucleotides matching TRBD2. The germline V gene has CDR1 SGHNT and CDR2 YYREEE (reference sequence). The ends lost 4 bases at V and 2 bases at J; junction bases unmatched: 8. This CDR3 comprises 18 residues. This CDR3 is CASSHPRLAGTGANVLTF. The DNA of the CDR3 is TGTGCCAGCAGCCACCCTAGACTAGCGGGAACTGGGGCCAACGTCCTGACTTTC.

This chain uses TRBV29-1 with TRBJ1-2; D is uncertain. In germline, CDR1 is SQVTM, CDR2 ANQGSEA. V dropped 0 bases and J dropped 8 bases, with 13 bases sitting between them. The CDR3 loop spans 13 amino acids. CDR3 nucleotides: TGCAGCGTTGAAGATCACGGGGTCGCGGGCTACACCTTC. Its protein product is CSVEDHGVAGYTF.

The rearrangement links TRBV6-2 or TRBV6-3 to TRBJ2-1; 14 nucleotides agree with TRBD2. The CDR3 consists of 16 residues. CDR1 and CDR2 (germline): MNHEY, SVGEGT. V dropped 2 bases and J dropped 6; count of bases not matched to a gene: 3. CDR3 sequence reads: CASSYGTSGGINEQFF. CDR3 in DNA: TGTGCCAGCAGTTACGGGACTAGCGGGGGCATCAATGAGCAGTTCTTC.

This chain uses TRBV4-1 with TRBJ1-1; no reliable D call. With 5 bases removed from V and 12 bases from J, the gap between germline ends came to 22 bases. This CDR3 contains 14 residues. Germline CDR1 and CDR2: MGHRA and YSYEKL. The CDR3: CASSGPRGTSVPFF. The DNA of the CDR3 is TGCGCCAGCAGCGGTCCCAGAGGAACCTCTGTCCCTTTCTTT.

The chain carries TRBV19 and TRBJ2-3; TRBD2 agrees at 11 bases. Losses at the gene ends were 6 bases for V and 4 bases for J; bases not matched to a gene: 3. The length of the CDR3 is 14 residues. Germline V gene data show CDR1 as LNHDA and CDR2 as SQIVND (reference sequence). CDR3 DNA sequence: TGTGCCAGTAGCTTAGCGGGAGGGTCAGATACGCAGTATTTT. Its protein is CASSLAGGSDTQYF.

The gene calls are TRBV2 and TRBJ2-7, with 12 bases lining up with TRBD2. Germline CDR1 and CDR2: SNHLY and FYNNEI. The CDR3 spans 17 residues. With 3 bases clipped from V and 2 bases from J, the junction kept 8 bases outside the gene matches. The CDR3 bases are TGTGCCAGCAGTGACTCGGGACTAGCGGGCGACACCTACGAGCAGTACTTC. As protein: CASSDSGLAGDTYEQYF.